This is a list of T cell receptor beta chains from one sample in a study of blood T cell repertoires in COVID-19. The table came from immunoSEQ multiplex PCR; TCRdb's copy has only in-frame clones and leaves some out. The data show about 210,000 clones, around 86% seen once. Sequenced: PBMCs or T cells enriched from blood (not recorded which). The receptor source for this set is a woman aged 50 to 60 with acute COVID-19. The CDR3 runs from the conserved cysteine through the conserved F or W. The D gene is left open where the match is weak.

TRBJ2-4	NA	TRBV6-2/TRBV6-3	CASSSLLEYTKNIQYF
TRBJ1-5	NA	TRBV6-5	CASTRGGDNQPQHF
TRBJ2-1	TRBD2	TRBV7-8	CASSPRGLAGPYNEQFF
TRBJ2-4	TRBD2	TRBV6-1	CASSETSGTPKNIQYF
TRBJ2-7	NA	TRBV28	CASSLPGDSYEQYF
TRBJ2-1	TRBD2	TRBV19	CANPGLAGNEQFF
TRBJ1-2	NA	TRBV19	CAAGVPNAGYTF
TRBJ2-1	NA	TRBV30	CAWIDKLKGAGQLEQFF
TRBJ2-7	TRBD1	TRBV13	CASSPRRQGYEQYF
TRBJ2-6	TRBD2	TRBV6-2/TRBV6-3	CASSLRGAGANVLTF
TRBJ2-1	NA	TRBV9	CASSGGGEYNEQFF
TRBJ2-5	TRBD2	TRBV18	CASSPLPSSGRLETQYF
TRBJ1-6	NA	TRBV3-1/TRBV3-2	CASSPAVVNNSPLHF
TRBJ1-3	TRBD1	TRBV6-5	CASRREGQVGNTIYF
TRBJ2-3	NA	TRBV7-8	CASSSVGGRRGKAQYF
TRBJ2-1	TRBD2	TRBV9	CASSLWTSRNNEQFF
TRBJ2-1	TRBD1	TRBV18	CASSPPGTASSYNEQFF
TRBJ1-6	NA	TRBV7-8	CASSYPTGSGSPLHF
TRBJ1-4	TRBD1	TRBV5-1	CASSPSGQGYEKLFF
TRBJ1-2	TRBD1	TRBV11-2	CASSFFGTGDGYTF
TRBJ1-1	TRBD1	TRBV6-2/TRBV6-3	CASSYSNRGTEAFF
TRBJ1-1	NA	TRBV11-3	CASSLGRVNTEAFF
TRBJ2-5	NA	TRBV7-8	CASSLAFKETQYF
TRBJ1-1	TRBD1	TRBV12-3/TRBV12-4	CASSAPGGTEAFF
TRBJ2-3	NA	TRBV10-3	CATQGGSADTQYF
TRBJ2-2	TRBD1	TRBV7-8	CASSSLVGGAAGELFF
TRBJ2-7	NA	TRBV7-9	CASSRLGDEQYF
TRBJ1-4	TRBD1	TRBV27	CASSPDRGDEKLFF
TRBJ2-2	TRBD2	TRBV7-2	CASSLELLAGFAGELFF
TRBJ2-1	TRBD2	TRBV5-1	CATARLADNEQFF
TRBJ1-5	NA	TRBV29-1	CSVVRGPQHF
TRBJ2-3	NA	TRBV7-9	CASSLSGAPTDTQYF
TRBJ1-3	NA	TRBV7-9	CASSLVSVSGNTIYF
TRBJ1-4	NA	TRBV28	CASSGRQFRGEKLFF
TRBJ2-7	NA	TRBV21-1	CASSIRQAYEQYF
TRBJ1-1	NA	TRBV11-2	CASSFAGRGSNTEAFF
TRBJ1-2	TRBD1	TRBV18	CASSQQQGATYGYTF
TRBJ1-2	TRBD1	TRBV9	CASSVALNIQGSYGYTF
TRBJ1-1	NA	TRBV11-2	CASSRGAGVMNTEAFF
TRBJ2-7	NA	TRBV28	CASSLQGPSYEQYF
TRBJ1-6	TRBD1	TRBV10-3	CAITGQGGSPLHF
TRBJ1-4	NA	TRBV10-3	CAISESAGANEKLFF
TRBJ2-3	NA	TRBV28	CASSLLPGTDTQYF
TRBJ1-1	TRBD1	TRBV29-1	CSAGTGIEAFF
TRBJ2-4	NA	TRBV12-3/TRBV12-4	CASSHPGNIQYF
TRBJ2-7	NA	TRBV21-1	CASSKHPRQGGEQYF
TRBJ2-7	TRBD1	TRBV4-2	CASSPLVGQGSYEQYF
TRBJ1-6	TRBD1	TRBV5-1	CASSLGDSNSPLHF
TRBJ2-1	NA	TRBV7-2	CASSPRLGQGRNEQFF
TRBJ2-3	NA	TRBV11-2	CASSLAGHTDTQYF
TRBJ2-5	NA	TRBV27	CASSLSFLGQETQYF
TRBJ2-7	NA	TRBV20-1	CSASLQRSSYEQYF
TRBJ2-1	TRBD2	TRBV6-2/TRBV6-3	CASSWTITRSGIPSNEQFF
TRBJ2-4	NA	TRBV28	CASSLEGLARWAKNIQYF
TRBJ2-1	TRBD1	TRBV4-3	CASSQGQAFNEQFF